This is a list of T cell receptor beta chains from one sample in a study of regulatory dendritic cells for organ transplantation. TCRdb keeps only in-frame clones here, not all; method: immunoSEQ multiplex PCR. The top ten hold 0.2% to 0.3% of the sample, which has about 20,000 clones, 85% seen once. Their antigens remain unidentified. The sample was naive CD4+ T cells from blood cultured with dendritic cells. The receptors here all came from a human donor in good health. Both conserved end residues are part of each CDR3. A D gene is named only where the DNA matches it firmly. Size is omitted from some rows. Given values are once, few, many or a class for expanded clones.

NA	TRBJ2-1	TRBV29-1	NA	CSVAWGSNNEQFF	TGCAGCGTGGCCTGGGGGTCCAACAATGAGCAGTTCTTC
NA	TRBJ2-3	TRBV19	NA	CASSPEIWGEDTDTQYF	TGTGCCAGTAGTCCCGAGATATGGGGGGAAGACACAGATACGCAGTATTTT
NA	TRBJ2-5	TRBV2	once	CASSEQETQYF	TGTGCCAGCAGTGAGCAAGAGACCCAGTACTTC
NA	TRBJ2-7	TRBV4-2	NA	CASSQVPANQVGEQYF	TGTGCCAGCAGCCAAGTGCCGGCCAACCAGGTAGGGGAGCAGTACTTC
NA	TRBJ2-1	TRBV7-3	few	CASSLSGVGRETQFF	TGTGCCAGCAGCTTATCCGGGGTGGGGCGGGAAACGCAGTTCTTC
TRBD2	TRBJ2-4	TRBV6-5	NA	CASSYSEPGGNIQYF	TGTGCCAGCAGTTACTCGGAGCCGGGGGGAAACATTCAGTACTTC
TRBD2	TRBJ2-7	TRBV4-3	NA	CASSQDGLAGDEQYF	TGCGCCAGCAGCCAAGATGGGCTAGCGGGAGACGAGCAGTACTTC
NA	TRBJ1-6	TRBV15	few	CATSRDYSPLHF	TGTGCCACCAGCAGAGATTACTCACCCCTCCACTTT
TRBD1	TRBJ1-4	TRBV25-1	NA	CASSEFRGQTNEKLFF	TGTGCCAGCAGTGAATTCAGGGGGCAAACTAATGAAAAACTGTTTTTT
NA	TRBJ2-7	TRBV4-1	once	CASSQGGGLQGLSYEQYF	TGCGCCAGCAGCCAAGGAGGTGGGCTACAGGGCCTCTCCTACGAGCAGTACTTC
NA	TRBJ1-3	TRBV19	NA	CASSIVAGSGNTIYF	TGTGCCAGTAGTATAGTCGCAGGCTCTGGAAACACCATATATTTT
NA	TRBJ1-6	TRBV27	NA	CATQGSYNSPLHF	TGTGCCACCCAGGGTTCCTATAATTCACCCCTCCACTTT
TRBD1	TRBJ1-5	TRBV5-6	NA	CASSFGNRGDQPQHF	TGTGCCAGCAGTTTTGGTAACAGGGGCGATCAGCCCCAGCATTTT
NA	TRBJ1-2	TRBV28	NA	CASSFYHSRRENYGYTF	TGTGCCAGCAGTTTCTACCATTCCCGCAGGGAGAACTATGGCTACACCTTC
TRBD2	TRBJ2-5	TRBV7-2	NA	CASSLSLAGGQETQYF	TGTGCCAGCAGCTTAAGCCTAGCGGGGGGGCAAGAGACCCAGTACTTC
TRBD2	TRBJ2-1	TRBV29-1	NA	CSGGLGTINNEQFF	TGCAGCGGGGGTTTGGGGACTATCAACAATGAGCAGTTCTTC
TRBD2	TRBJ2-1	TRBV9	NA	CASSEGSGWGYNEQFF	TGTGCCAGCAGCGAGGGTAGCGGGTGGGGTTACAATGAGCAGTTCTTC
TRBD2	TRBJ2-5	TRBV9	NA	CASSVELAGNRETQYF	TGTGCCAGCAGCGTAGAACTAGCGGGCAACAGGGAGACCCAGTACTTC
NA	TRBJ1-5	TRBV6-1	NA	CASSENRESQHF	TGTGCCAGCAGTGAAAATAGGGAGTCCCAGCATTTT
NA	TRBJ1-2	TRBV11-2	once	CASSFPAGEAVYGYTF	TGTGCCAGCAGCTTCCCGGCGGGGGAGGCGGTTTATGGCTACACCTTC
NA	TRBJ1-4	TRBV4-1	NA	CASSQVPVGSTNEKLFF	TGCGCCAGCAGCCAAGTTCCAGTCGGATCTACTAATGAAAAACTGTTTTTT
TRBD1	TRBJ1-4	TRBV19	NA	CASSKTGQYNEKLFF	TGTGCCAGTAGCAAAACGGGACAGTACAATGAAAAACTGTTTTTT
NA	TRBJ1-2	TRBV5-5	once	CASTRAGNYGYTF	TGTGCCAGCACCCGGGCGGGTAACTATGGCTACACCTTC
TRBD1	TRBJ1-2	TRBV7-8	NA	CASSLVQDRRGQGYTF	TGTGCCAGCAGCTTAGTGCAGGACAGGAGGGGTCAAGGCTACACCTTC
NA	TRBJ2-3	TRBV5-1	NA	CASSLEGATDTQYF	TGCGCCAGCAGCTTGGAGGGAGCCACAGATACGCAGTATTTT
NA	TRBJ2-1	TRBV30	NA	CAWRIFGSSYNEQFF	TGTGCCTGGAGAATATTTGGGAGCTCCTACAATGAGCAGTTCTTC
TRBD2	TRBJ2-1	TRBV4-2	NA	CASSQDPQREFNEQFF	TGTGCCAGCAGCCAAGACCCTCAGCGGGAGTTTAATGAGCAGTTCTTC
NA	TRBJ2-7	TRBV30	NA	CAWSDTGWEQYF	TGTGCCTGGAGCGACACAGGGTGGGAGCAGTACTTC
NA	TRBJ2-7	TRBV7-2	NA	CASSFELGQYF	TGTGCCAGCAGCTTCGAATTGGGGCAGTACTTC
NA	TRBJ1-4	TRBV7-2	NA	CASSREGGVLEKLFF	TGTGCCAGCAGCCGTGAAGGAGGGGTGTTGGAAAAACTGTTTTTT
NA	TRBJ1-5	TRBV7-2	NA	CASSLFGNQPQHF	TGTGCCAGCAGCTTATTTGGCAATCAGCCCCAGCATTTT
NA	TRBJ2-1	TRBV5-1	NA	CASSSPDSSYNEQFF	TGCGCCAGCAGCTCCCCGGATAGCTCTTACAATGAGCAGTTCTTC
NA	TRBJ2-3	TRBV27	NA	CASSSGTYYRTDTQYF	TGTGCCAGCAGTTCTGGGACTTACTACCGCACAGATACGCAGTATTTT
TRBD2	TRBJ2-7	TRBV11-3	NA	CASSPAPPGGESYEQYF	TGTGCCAGCAGCCCCGCTCCCCCCGGGGGGGAATCCTACGAGCAGTACTTC